One and the same sample provided the 23 T cell receptor beta chains below, sequenced in a study of shared clonotypes between healthy human individuals. TCRdb's table, derived via immunoSEQ multiplex PCR, lists solely in-frame clones and lacks some. The table shows 2 million to 2.5 million clones, with approximately 90% occurring only once. Specimen: naive CD4+ T cells from PBMCs. As for subset: CD45RA+ positively selected. These receptors were collected from a man aged 18 to 35 in good health. Some clones in this sample may be carry-over from other donors' samples.

This clone came up once. The chain joins TRBV4-3 to TRBJ2-1, with 8 bases aligning to TRBD1. V was clipped by 3 bases and J by 9 bases; unmatched bases: 1. CDR1 and CDR2 from the germline V gene are LGHNA and YSLEER. This CDR3 comprises 12 residues. Written as DNA, the CDR3 is TGCGCCAGCAGCCAGGACAGGGTTGAGCAGTTCTTC. This codes for CASSQDRVEQFF.

J is TRBJ2-7 and V is TRBV2; D is possibly TRBD1 or TRBD2 (6 bases each). The CDR3 covers 14 residues. Per the germline V gene, CDR1 is SNHLY and CDR2 is FYNNEI. V was trimmed by 2 bases and J by 6 bases, leaving 14 bases between them. In nucleotides, the CDR3 is TGTGCCAGCAGTGAATGGGGGGCGCGTCTCGAGCAGTACTTC. Its protein is CASSEWGARLEQYF.

J is TRBJ2-5 and V is TRBV7-2, with 10 bases that match TRBD2. With 5 bases clipped from V and 5 bases from J, the junction kept 11 bases outside the gene matches. Germline V gene lookup returns CDR1 SGHTA and CDR2 FQGNSA. The CDR3 is 16 amino acids. The CDR3 DNA reads TGTGCCAGCAGCCAGGCTGTCCTAGCGGGAGTGGAGACCCAGTACTTC. Protein sequence: CASSQAVLAGVETQYF.

V is TRBV7-6 and J is TRBJ2-2; 7 positions agree with TRBD1. The CDR3 is 17 residues long. V shed 0 bases and J 6 bases; nucleotides not matched to a gene: 10. Looked up from germline, CDR1 is SGHVS and CDR2 is FNYEAQ. CDR3 nucleotide sequence: TGTGCCAGCAGCTTAGCGAAGGTAGACAGGGCGGCCGGGGAGCTGTTTTTT. Amino acid sequence: CASSLAKVDRAAGELFF.

The chain recombines TRBV11-2 with TRBJ1-1; D not resolved. CDR1 is SGHAT and CDR2 is FQNNGV in the germline V gene. This CDR3 comprises 13 residues. The V end lost 2 bases, the J end lost 11 bases, and 15 bases lay between the germline ends. DNA of the CDR3: TGTGCCAGCAGCTTATCGCGGGCCCACACGGCTTTCTTT. Residues: CASSLSRAHTAFF.

The J gene is TRBJ2-3, the V gene TRBV5-1; 7 positions agree with TRBD1. The CDR3 totals 16 residues. Germline trimming cut 4 bases from V and 5 bases from J; bases unmatched to any gene: 13. The V gene's germline CDR1 is SGHRS and CDR2 YFSETQ. Here the CDR3 DNA reads TGCGCCAGCAGCCCCTTTGATAGCAGGGGGAAAGATACGCAGTATTTT. It specifies CASSPFDSRGKDTQYF.

V usage is TRBV5-1 and J usage is TRBJ1-4, with 8 positions matching TRBD1. With V trimmed by 7 bases and J by 6 bases, 8 bases remained unmatched. The CDR3 length is 14 residues. Germline CDR1 SGHRS, CDR2 YFSETQ. The CDR3 is CASGKGQGDEKLFF. CDR3 nucleotides: TGCGCCAGCGGGAAAGGACAGGGAGATGAAAAACTGTTTTTT. Supplemented by reference TRBV5-1 and TRBJ1-4, the full variable domain reads KAGVTQTPRYLIKTRGQQVTLSCSPISGHRSVSWYQQTPGQGLQFLFEYFSETQRNKGNFPGRFSGRQFSNSRSEMNVSTLELGDSALYLCASGKGQGDEKLFFGSGTQLSVL.

This chain uses TRBV5-1 with TRBJ2-2; the D is unclear. Between the trimmed V and J ends, which lost 1 base and 2 bases, there was a span of 15 bases. The CDR3 has 17 residues. CDR1 and CDR2 (germline): SGHRS, YFSETQ. CDR3 coding DNA: TGCGCCAGCAGCTTGCGTCAGATAGCTTCTAACACCGGGGAGCTGTTTTTT. Translated: CASSLRQIASNTGELFF.

The chain is built from TRBV28 and TRBJ1-1; D uncertain. This CDR3 has 12 amino acids. The V and J ends lost 6 bases and 1 base respectively, with 6 bases between them. CDR1 is MDHEN and CDR2 is SYDVKM in the germline V gene. The CDR3 DNA is TGTGCCAGCAGGACACGGAACACTGAAGCTTTCTTT. Residues: CASRTRNTEAFF.

The chain recombines TRBV5-4 with TRBJ2-5, with D possibly matching TRBD2 (5 bases). The CDR3 consists of 12 residues. With 4 bases removed from V and 5 bases from J, the gap between germline ends came to 9 bases. The germline gives CDR1 SGHNT, CDR2 YYREEE (reference sequence). CDR3 sequence: CASSGERETQYF. CDR3 nucleotide sequence: TGTGCCAGCAGCGGGGAGCGGGAGACCCAGTACTTC. Looking up the rest from reference TRBV5-4 and TRBJ2-5 gives the full variable domain: ETGVTQSPTHLIKTRGQQVTLRCSSQSGHNTVSWYQQALGQGPQFIFQYYREEENGRGNFPPRFSGLQFPNYSSELNVNALELDDSALYLCASSGERETQYFGPGTRLLVL.

The chain has TRBV7-2 and TRBJ2-1; possible D gene TRBD2, 5 bases. The germline V gene encodes CDR1 SGHTA and CDR2 FQGNSA. The CDR3 sequence is 17 residues long. Trimming removed 5 bases from V and 4 bases from J, with 21 bases in between. The chain's CDR3 is CASSQSGSGSRYNEQFF. CDR3 DNA sequence: TGTGCCAGCAGCCAATCGGGATCGGGGAGTAGATACAATGAGCAGTTCTTC.

V usage is TRBV10-3 and J usage is TRBJ1-1; TRBD1 is a possible D gene (5 bases). The CDR3 has 16 amino acids. V lost 3 bases to trimming and J lost 6 bases, with 20 bases between them. The germline gives CDR1 ENHRY, CDR2 SYGVKD. This CDR3 is CAISEGYSGQAAEAFF. CDR3 coding DNA: TGTGCCATCAGTGAAGGTTATTCGGGGCAGGCCGCTGAAGCTTTCTTT.

The V gene is TRBV11-3, the J gene TRBJ1-1; unclear D gene. V gave up 5 bases and J gave up 11 bases, with 18 bases separating them. Germline CDR1 reads SGHNT; CDR2 reads YENEEA. The CDR3 loop spans 13 amino acids. CDR3 in amino acids: CASSHSPGSGAFF. For the CDR3, the DNA is TGTGCCAGCAGCCATAGTCCGGGTTCTGGTGCTTTCTTT.

Only one count was recorded for this clone. In DNA form, the CDR3 reads TGTGCCAGCAGTCAGGCCCAGGGAGGCGGCTACACCTTC. Protein sequence: CASSQAQGGGYTF. The chain uses TRBV25-1 and TRBJ1-2; tentatively, D is TRBD1 (5 bases). V gave up 5 bases and J gave up 8 bases, with 15 bases separating them. The CDR3 length is 13 residues. Germline CDR1 MGHDK, CDR2 SYGVNS.

The J gene is TRBJ2-2, the V gene TRBV5-4; 8 bases agree with TRBD2. J gave up 6 bases and V 2 bases, and 6 bases lay outside the gene matches. The germline gives CDR1 SGHNT, CDR2 YYREEE (reference sequence). The CDR3 is 15 amino acids. The DNA of the CDR3 is TGTGCCAGCAGCTTTGGACTAGCAGGGGCCGGGGAGCTGTTTTTT. As protein: CASSFGLAGAGELFF.

The chain recombines TRBV9 with TRBJ2-3; weak D call: TRBD2 (5 bases). The CDR3 totals 14 residues. The V and J ends lost 3 bases and 2 bases respectively, with 10 bases between them. Per germline, CDR1 SGDLS and CDR2 YYNGEE. CDR3 nucleotides: TGTGCCAGCAGCGCCCCGGGGTACACAGATACGCAGTATTTT. Its translation is CASSAPGYTDTQYF.

Points on this clone: Other DNA sequences in this specimen translate into the identical CDR3. This sequence joins TRBV5-1 and TRBJ2-3; TRBD2 matches at 8 bases. J was trimmed by 0 bases and V by 6 bases; bases with no gene match: 6. Per germline, CDR1 SGHRS and CDR2 YFSETQ. This CDR3 is built from 15 residues. CDR3 DNA sequence: TGCGCCAGCACCCCACTAGCGGCAAGCACAGATACGCAGTATTTT. Residues: CASTPLAASTDTQYF.

This clone was recorded once. The chain joins TRBV7-9 to TRBJ2-5; a weak D match, TRBD2 (6 bases). The CDR3 covers 18 residues. Per germline, CDR1 SEHNR and CDR2 FQNEAQ (reference sequence). Trimming removed 4 bases at V and 0 bases at J, with 21 bases between. The DNA of the CDR3 is TGTGCCAGCAGCTCGAGGAGGGTGACTAATCAGTACCAAGAGACCCAGTACTTC. Translated: CASSSRRVTNQYQETQYF.

This chain connects TRBV19 to TRBJ1-2; 8 nucleotides line up with TRBD1. Unmatched junction bases numbered 17, after V lost 7 bases and J lost 4 bases. The CDR3 consists of 17 residues. Germline assignment: CDR1 LNHDA and CDR2 SQIVND (reference sequence). The CDR3, as DNA: TGTGCCAGTAAGACAGGGGAAAAAGGGGCGTATGCCTATGGCTACACCTTC. This codes for CASKTGEKGAYAYGYTF. Looking up the rest from reference TRBV19 and TRBJ1-2 gives the full variable domain: DGGITQSPKYLFRKEGQNVTLSCEQNLNHDAMYWYRQDPGQGLRLIYYSQIVNDFQKGDIAEGYSVSREKKESFPLTVTSAQKNPTAFYLCASKTGEKGAYAYGYTFGSGTRLTVV.

J is TRBJ2-1 and V is TRBV5-4, with 10 bases identical to TRBD2. V was clipped by 3 bases and J by 5 bases; unmatched bases: 5. The CDR3 covers 15 residues. Germline V gene lookup returns CDR1 SGHNT and CDR2 YYREEE (reference sequence). CDR3 DNA: TGTGCCAGCAGCTCTACTAGCGGGACCCACAATGAGCAGTTCTTC. This codes for CASSSTSGTHNEQFF.

The chain uses TRBV18 and TRBJ2-7, with 8 bases lining up with TRBD2. The CDR3 runs to 15 residues. The V gene's germline CDR1 is KGHSH and CDR2 LQKENI. The V and J ends lost 0 bases and 5 bases, in that order; junction bases with no gene match: 6. The CDR3 is CASSPPSGSRNEQYF. The CDR3 DNA sequence: TGTGCCAGCTCACCACCAAGCGGGAGTAGGAACGAGCAGTACTTC. The variable domain in full, with the rest retrieved from reference TRBV18 and TRBJ2-7, is NAGVMQNPRHLVRRRGQEARLRCSPMKGHSHVYWYRQLPEEGLKFMVYLQKENIIDESGMPKERFSAEFPKEGPSILRIQQVVRGDSAAYFCASSPPSGSRNEQYFGPGTRLTVT.

This chain joins TRBV11-3 and TRBJ2-7; D not certain. With 4 bases removed from V and 3 bases from J, the gap between germline ends came to 7 bases. The CDR3 totals 12 residues. CDR1 and CDR2 (germline): SGHNT, YENEEA. The CDR3 DNA sequence: TGTGCCAGCAGCTCTGACGGCTACGAGCAGTACTTC. Encoded protein: CASSSDGYEQYF.

A remark on this clone: This CDR3 is also generated by other DNA sequences in the sample. The chain uses TRBV18 and TRBJ1-1, with D unresolved. The CDR3 extends over 15 amino acids. Germline CDR1 reads KGHSH; CDR2 reads LQKENI. V was clipped by 0 bases and J by 0 bases, with 8 bases between them. The CDR3 is CASSPPAGMNTEAFF. DNA of the CDR3: TGTGCCAGCTCACCACCGGCGGGGATGAACACTGAAGCTTTCTTT.